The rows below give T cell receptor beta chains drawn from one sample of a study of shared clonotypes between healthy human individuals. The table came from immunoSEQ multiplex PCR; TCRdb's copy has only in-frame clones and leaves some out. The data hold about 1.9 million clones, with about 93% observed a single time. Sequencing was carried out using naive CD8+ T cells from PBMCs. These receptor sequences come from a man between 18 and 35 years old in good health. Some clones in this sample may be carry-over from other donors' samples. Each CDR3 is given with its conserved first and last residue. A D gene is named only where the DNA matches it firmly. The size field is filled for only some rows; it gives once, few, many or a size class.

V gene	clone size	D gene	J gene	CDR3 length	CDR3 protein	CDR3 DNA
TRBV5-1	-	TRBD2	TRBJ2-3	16	CASSFHLAGVADTQYF	TGCGCCAGCAGCTTCCACCTCGCGGGAGTGGCAGATACGCAGTATTTT
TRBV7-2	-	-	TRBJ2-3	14	CASSLGSGGDTQYF	TGTGCCAGCAGCTTAGGATCCGGAGGAGATACGCAGTATTTT
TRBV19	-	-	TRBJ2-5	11	CATTESETQYF	TGTGCCACTACGGAGAGTGAGACCCAGTACTTC
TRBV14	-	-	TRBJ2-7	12	CASSQDVAEQYF	TGTGCCAGCAGCCAAGATGTCGCCGAGCAGTACTTC
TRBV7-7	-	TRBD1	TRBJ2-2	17	CASSPHPDRGEAGELFF	TGTGCCAGCAGCCCCCATCCTGACAGGGGCGAGGCCGGGGAGCTGTTTTTT
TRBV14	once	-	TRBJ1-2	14	CASSFRDPHLGYTF	TGTGCCAGCAGCTTCCGGGACCCACACCTCGGCTACACCTTC
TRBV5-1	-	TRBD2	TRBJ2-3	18	CASSLPETSGRLADTQYF	TGCGCCAGCAGCCTACCCGAGACTAGCGGGAGATTGGCGGATACGCAGTATTTT
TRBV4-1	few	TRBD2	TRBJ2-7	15	CASSHRLAGAYEQYF	TGCGCCAGCAGCCACCGACTAGCGGGAGCCTACGAGCAGTACTTC
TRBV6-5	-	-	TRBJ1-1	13	CASSYDDNTEAFF	TGTGCCAGCAGTTACGATGACAATACTGAAGCTTTCTTT
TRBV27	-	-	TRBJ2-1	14	CASRIEGSYNEQFF	TGTGCCAGCAGGATAGAGGGCTCCTACAATGAGCAGTTCTTC
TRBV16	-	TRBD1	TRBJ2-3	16	CASSPALRGQTDTQYF	TGTGCCAGCAGCCCCGCGTTGAGGGGGCAGACAGATACGCAGTATTTT
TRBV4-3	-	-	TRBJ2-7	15	CASSQTFGGSPEQYF	TGCGCCAGCAGCCAAACATTTGGGGGAAGTCCCGAGCAGTACTTC
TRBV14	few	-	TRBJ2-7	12	CASSQDRNEQYF	TGTGCCAGCAGCCAAGATCGAAACGAGCAGTACTTC
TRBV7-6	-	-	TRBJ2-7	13	CASSFDSAYEQYF	TGTGCCAGCAGCTTCGACTCAGCCTACGAGCAGTACTTC
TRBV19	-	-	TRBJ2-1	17	CASSISGGGSSYNEQFF	TGTGCCAGTAGTATATCGGGCGGAGGGAGCTCCTACAATGAGCAGTTCTTC
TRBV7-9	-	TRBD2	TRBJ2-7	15	CASSFGLAGGHEQYF	TGTGCCAGCAGCTTTGGGCTAGCGGGAGGCCACGAGCAGTACTTC
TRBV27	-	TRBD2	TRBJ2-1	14	CASSSRGGLYEQFF	TGTGCCAGCAGTTCCCGGGGGGGCCTATATGAGCAGTTCTTC
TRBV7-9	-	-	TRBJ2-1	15	CASSLVGPGYNEQFF	TGTGCCAGCAGCTTAGTGGGTCCAGGCTACAATGAGCAGTTCTTC
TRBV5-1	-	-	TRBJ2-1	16	CASSLASGGSYNEQFF	TGCGCCAGCAGCTTGGCAAGTGGGGGCTCCTACAATGAGCAGTTCTTC
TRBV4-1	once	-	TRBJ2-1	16	CASSQVTRESYNEQFF	TGCGCCAGCAGCCAAGTAACCAGGGAGTCCTACAATGAGCAGTTCTTC
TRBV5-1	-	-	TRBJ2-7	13	CASSLPPDYEQYF	TGCGCCAGCAGCTTGCCCCCAGACTACGAGCAGTACTTC
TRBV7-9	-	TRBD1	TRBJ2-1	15	CASSLGQGVYNEQFF	TGTGCCAGCAGCTTAGGACAGGGCGTCTACAATGAGCAGTTCTTC
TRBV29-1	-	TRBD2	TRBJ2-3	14	CSVVSGRPSDTQYF	TGCAGCGTTGTTAGCGGGAGGCCCTCAGATACGCAGTATTTT
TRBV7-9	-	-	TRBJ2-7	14	CASSLSGYPYEQYF	TGTGCCAGCAGCTTATCAGGGTACCCCTACGAGCAGTACTTC
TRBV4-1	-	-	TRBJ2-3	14	CASSLAASTDTQYF	TGCGCCAGCAGCCTAGCGGCGAGCACAGATACGCAGTATTTT
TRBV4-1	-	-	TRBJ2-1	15	CASRQTSRSYNEQFF	TGCGCCAGCAGGCAGACTAGTAGATCCTACAATGAGCAGTTCTTC
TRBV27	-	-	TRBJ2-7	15	CASSFQRLPAHEQYF	TGTGCCAGCAGTTTCCAAAGACTACCAGCCCACGAGCAGTACTTC
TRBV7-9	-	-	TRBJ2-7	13	CASSESRGYEQYF	TGTGCCAGCAGCGAGAGCAGGGGTTACGAGCAGTACTTC
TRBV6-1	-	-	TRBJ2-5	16	CASSASPRGNEETQYF	TGTGCCAGCAGTGCATCCCCCAGGGGAAACGAAGAGACCCAGTACTTC
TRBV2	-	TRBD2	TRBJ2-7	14	CASREGLGAYEQYF	TGTGCCAGCAGGGAAGGACTAGGGGCCTACGAGCAGTACTTC
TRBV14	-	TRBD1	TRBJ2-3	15	CASSLYRGRTDTQYF	TGTGCCAGCAGCCTTTACAGGGGCCGAACAGATACGCAGTATTTT
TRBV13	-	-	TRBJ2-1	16	CASSLAEGQSYNEQFF	TGTGCCAGCAGCTTAGCCGAGGGCCAGTCCTACAATGAGCAGTTCTTC
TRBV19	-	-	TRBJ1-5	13	CASSIAGNQPQHF	TGTGCCAGTAGTATCGCCGGGAATCAGCCCCAGCATTTT
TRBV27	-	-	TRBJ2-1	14	CASRTGLENNEQFF	TGTGCCAGCAGAACGGGACTGGAAAACAATGAGCAGTTCTTC
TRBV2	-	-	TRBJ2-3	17	CASSLRESEPPTDTQYF	TGTGCCAGCAGCCTTAGGGAGTCCGAGCCCCCCACAGATACGCAGTATTTT
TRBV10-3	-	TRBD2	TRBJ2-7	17	CAISKLAGPQSSYEQYF	TGTGCCATCAGTAAGTTAGCGGGACCCCAAAGCTCCTACGAGCAGTACTTC
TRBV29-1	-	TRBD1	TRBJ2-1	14	CSVPGTGGIDEQFF	TGCAGCGTACCCGGGACAGGGGGCATCGATGAGCAGTTCTTC